These 19 T cell receptor beta chains were all obtained from the same sample, sequenced in a study of CD8+ T cells in alopecia areata. cDNA prepared by RNA extraction and subsequent reverse transcription served as the template for sequencing. Profiled with immunoSEQ multiplex PCR; TCRdb holds only in-frame clones, not every one. The profile shows 90,000 to 150,000 clones, about 50% of them singletons. Treatment meaning: oral pan-JAK inhibitor, 5-10 mg twice daily. This sample comprised CD4+ T cells sorted from blood, obtained at week 4, from a patient treated with tofacitinib. All receptors derive from a human donor with alopecia areata.

The rearrangement links TRBV15 to TRBJ1-6; D is possibly TRBD1 (6 bases). Germline-derived CDR1 and CDR2 are LNHNV and YYDKDF (reference sequence). The CDR3 extends over 17 amino acids. V was trimmed by 2 bases and J by 10 bases, leaving 21 bases between them. The CDR3 DNA reads TGTGCCACCAGCAGACAAAAGGCAGGGGAACCGGGATCACCCCTCCACTTT. As protein: CATSRQKAGEPGSPLHF. The full variable domain, its missing parts supplied by reference TRBV15 and TRBJ1-6, is DAMVIQNPRYQVTQFGKPVTLSCSQTLNHNVMYWYQQKSSQAPKLLFHYYDKDFNNEADTPDNFQSRRPNTSFCFLDIRSPGLGDTAMYLCATSRQKAGEPGSPLHFGNGTRLTVT.

A few counts support this clone. J is TRBJ1-5 and V is TRBV6-6; maybe TRBD1 (5 bases). The CDR3 sequence is 14 residues long. Trimming removed 2 bases from V and 3 bases from J, with 8 bases in between. Germline loops: CDR1 MNHNY, CDR2 SVGAGI (reference sequence). The CDR3 sequence is CASSYGAVNQPQHF. The CDR3 nucleotides are TGTGCCAGCAGTTACGGGGCCGTCAATCAGCCCCAGCATTTT.

The chain employs TRBV5-1 and TRBJ2-3, with 7 bases matching TRBD2. The CDR3 contains 17 residues. V trimming: 1 base; J trimming: 1 base; junction bases outside the gene matches: 9. Germline CDR1 reads SGHRS; CDR2 reads YFSETQ. In DNA, the CDR3 is TGCGCCAGCAGCTTGAATTCGGCGGGAGCTGGCACAGATACGCAGTATTTT. Translating it yields CASSLNSAGAGTDTQYF.

This clone was picked up one time. The chain joins TRBV29-1 to TRBJ1-1; no clear D. Trimming removed 8 bases at V and 1 base at J, with 11 bases between. Germline CDR1 reads SQVTM; CDR2 reads ANQGSEA. The CDR3 runs 12 residues. The CDR3 protein is CSINSQNTEAFF. CDR3 coding DNA: TGCAGCATCAACTCACAGAACACTGAAGCTTTCTTT.

The V and J genes are TRBV2 and TRBJ1-5; no reliable D call. This CDR3 is built from 16 residues. The V and J ends lost 5 bases and 2 bases respectively, with 16 bases between them. Germline CDR1 SNHLY, CDR2 FYNNEI. The DNA of the CDR3 is TGTGCCAGCAGTATAGGTATAGCCAGCGGCAATCAGCCCCAGCATTTT. Translated, it gives CASSIGIASGNQPQHF.

This chain joins TRBV5-1 and TRBJ2-2; unclear D gene. Trimming removed 2 bases at V and 8 bases at J, with 4 bases between. The CDR3 totals 11 residues. Germline V gene lookup returns CDR1 SGHRS and CDR2 YFSETQ. CDR3 residues: CASSFSGELFF. CDR3 in DNA: TGCGCCAGCAGCTTTTCTGGGGAGCTGTTTTTT.

J is TRBJ1-5 and V is TRBV30; TRBD1 might be the D (6 bases). V lost 5 bases to trimming and J lost 5 bases, with 16 bases between them. Germline assignment: CDR1 GTSNPN and CDR2 SVGIG (reference sequence). The CDR3 consists of 14 residues. The CDR3, as DNA: TGTGCCTGGGGGGAGGGGGTTCCTTATCAGCCCCAGCATTTT. Protein sequence: CAWGEGVPYQPQHF.

This clone was counted a few times. The rearrangement links TRBV5-4 to TRBJ1-6; weak D call: TRBD1 (5 bases). The length of the CDR3 is 15 residues. Germline values: CDR1 SGHNT, CDR2 YYREEE (reference sequence). With 1 base removed from V and 7 bases from J, the gap between germline ends came to 12 bases. DNA of the CDR3: TGTGCCAGCAGCTTGTTAAACAGGTTGAATTCACCCCTCCACTTT. Translation: CASSLLNRLNSPLHF.

The chain combines TRBV6-5 with TRBJ2-5, with D tentatively TRBD2 (6 bases). CDR3 length: 12 residues. Trimming stripped 5 bases from V and 2 bases from J, with 6 bases between. Per the germline V gene, CDR1 is MNHEY and CDR2 is SVGAGI. The chain's CDR3 is CASSGGQETQYF. DNA for the CDR3: TGTGCCAGCAGTGGGGGGCAAGAGACCCAGTACTTC.

The rearrangement joins TRBV7-9 to TRBJ1-4, with a tentative D call TRBD1 (6 bases). Germline CDR1 is SEHNR and CDR2 is FQNEAQ (reference sequence). The V end was cut by 5 bases, the J end by 8 bases, with 9 bases between. The CDR3 covers 12 residues. The CDR3 is CASSPGQEKLFF. In DNA form, the CDR3 reads TGTGCCAGCAGCCCAGGACAGGAAAAACTGTTTTTT.

A few counts support this clone. The rearrangement links TRBV29-1 to TRBJ2-2; TRBD2 matches 8 bases. Trimming took 6 bases from V and 7 from J; bases not matched to a gene: 4. Germline-derived CDR1 and CDR2 are SQVTM and ANQGSEA. The CDR3 has 12 residues. The CDR3 sequence is CSVALAGGELFF. The CDR3 nucleotides are TGCAGCGTCGCTCTAGCGGGCGGGGAGCTGTTTTTT.

The table lists this clone with a few counts. The chain has TRBV10-3 and TRBJ2-7, with a weak D call TRBD1 (7 bases). Germline CDR1 reads ENHRY; CDR2 reads SYGVKD. V lost 2 bases, J lost 5 bases, and 16 bases lay in between. This CDR3 contains 15 residues. The CDR3, as DNA: TGTGCCATCAGTGAGAGGGCAGGGGGGAAAAACGAGCAGTACTTC. The encoded protein is CAISERAGGKNEQYF.

This clone was observed a handful of times. This chain links TRBV7-8 with TRBJ2-7, with TRBD1 identical over 8 bases. The CDR3 is made up of 15 amino acids. Germline assignment: CDR1 SGHVS and CDR2 FQNEAQ. The ends lost 4 bases at V and 3 bases at J; junction bases unmatched: 8. CDR3 residues: CASSSLSTGVYEQYF. The CDR3, as DNA: TGTGCCAGCAGCTCACTTTCGACAGGGGTCTACGAGCAGTACTTC.

The J gene is TRBJ2-2, the V gene TRBV9; D uncertain. There are 15 residues in the CDR3. The V gene's germline CDR1 is SGDLS and CDR2 YYNGEE. Trimming shortened V by 4 bases and J by 2 bases, and 12 bases separated the two germline ends. The CDR3 region has the DNA TGTGCCAGCAGCCCCCGGGCCTTAAACACCGGGGAGCTGTTTTTT. Protein: CASSPRALNTGELFF.

The chain links TRBV7-9 to TRBJ1-1; D gene uncertain. Trimming stripped 0 bases from V and 1 base from J, with 9 bases between. The CDR3 has 15 amino acids. CDR1 and CDR2 from the germline V gene are SEHNR and FQNEAQ (reference sequence). The CDR3: CASSLAISGNTEAFF. As DNA, the CDR3 is TGTGCCAGCAGCTTAGCGATATCGGGGAACACTGAAGCTTTCTTT.

Points on this clone: The junction departs from the called germline gene at one end, perhaps through a read error. The chain recombines TRBV30 with TRBJ1-2, with 7 nucleotides matching TRBD1. Germline values: CDR1 GTSNPN, CDR2 SVGIG (reference sequence). CDR3 size: 13 residues. For the CDR3, the DNA is TGTGCCTGGTCCTCGTCGGGACAGTCGCAGTTTTCCTTC. Translated, it gives CAWSSSGQSQFSF. The variable domain in full, completed from reference TRBV30 and TRBJ1-2, reads SQTIHQWPATLVQPVGSPLSLECTVEGTSNPNLYWYRQAAGRGLQLLFYSVGIGQISSEVPQNLSASRPQDRQFILSSKKLLLSDSGFYLCAWSSSGQSQFSFGSGTRLTVV.

In this sample, this clone is medium-sized. The CDR3 spells CASKQGTSGVEQYF. CDR3 DNA: TGTGCCAGCAAACAAGGGACTAGCGGAGTCGAGCAGTACTTC. The chain employs TRBV6-6 and TRBJ2-7, with TRBD2 matching over 11 bases. Losses at the gene ends were 7 bases for V and 6 bases for J; bases not matched to a gene: 8. The germline CDR1 and CDR2 sequences are MNHNY and SVGAGI (reference sequence). This CDR3 is 14 amino acids long.

A few counts support this clone. The V and J genes are TRBV6-5 and TRBJ1-5, with 7 bases fitting TRBD1. CDR1 and CDR2 from the germline V gene are MNHEY and SVGAGI. This CDR3 is 15 amino acids long. The V segment lost 6 bases and the J segment 7 bases; nucleotides outside the gene matches: 12. The CDR3 loop is CASSPEGAGQQPQHF. Here the CDR3 DNA reads TGTGCCAGCAGCCCGGAGGGGGCCGGCCAACAGCCCCAGCATTTT.

The J gene is TRBJ2-2, the V gene TRBV18; D not resolved. The CDR3 consists of 11 residues. V lost 3 bases, J lost 11 bases, and 7 bases lay in between. CDR1 and CDR2 (germline): KGHSH, LQKENI. The CDR3 DNA reads TGTGCCAGCTCACCGAGCCTAGAGCTGTTTTTT. This sequence encodes CASSPSLELFF. Full variable domain (rest looked up from reference TRBV18 and TRBJ2-2): NAGVMQNPRHLVRRRGQEARLRCSPMKGHSHVYWYRQLPEEGLKFMVYLQKENIIDESGMPKERFSAEFPKEGPSILRIQQVVRGDSAAYFCASSPSLELFFGEGSRLTVL.